The clone carrying this TCR beta chain was observed a few times. Sequencing used immunoSEQ multiplex PCR; TCRdb keeps in-frame clones, though not all of them. The sample lists some 250,000 clones, roughly 88% seen once, with around 2% in the top ten. Germline CDR1 is MNHEY and CDR2 is SMNVEV (reference sequence). The CDR3 runs 13 residues. The data belong to a study of blood T cell repertoires in COVID-19. The chain carries TRBV27 and TRBJ1-1; 7 bases map to TRBD1. The sequence was obtained from a woman aged 45-59 years who had recovered from COVID-19. Sequenced: PBMCs or T cells enriched from blood (not recorded which). The CDR3 loop is CVARRQGYTEAFF. As DNA, the CDR3 is TGTGTCGCGAGGAGACAGGGTTACACTGAAGCTTTCTTT.